This TCR beta chain was identified during a study of T cell changes during pregnancy in multiple sclerosis. This clone was seen just once. Assay used: immunoSEQ multiplex PCR; TCRdb lists only in-frame clones, some missing. The table includes approximately 57,000 clones, less than 95% detected once. CDR1 and CDR2 (germline): ENHRY, SYGVKD. This CDR3 region has 19 residues. With 5 bases clipped from V and 4 bases from J, the junction kept 15 bases outside the gene matches. The chain uses TRBV10-3 and TRBJ2-2; 11 bases are shared with TRBD2. The TCR was taken from a female donor in good health, enrolled as a control in a pregnancy study. This material consisted of peripheral blood, taken after pregnancy. CDR3 coding DNA: TGTGCCATCAGTCCCGCCTCTAGCGGGGGGTTATCGAGCACCGGGGAGCTGTTTTTT. Translation: CAISPASSGGLSSTGELFF.